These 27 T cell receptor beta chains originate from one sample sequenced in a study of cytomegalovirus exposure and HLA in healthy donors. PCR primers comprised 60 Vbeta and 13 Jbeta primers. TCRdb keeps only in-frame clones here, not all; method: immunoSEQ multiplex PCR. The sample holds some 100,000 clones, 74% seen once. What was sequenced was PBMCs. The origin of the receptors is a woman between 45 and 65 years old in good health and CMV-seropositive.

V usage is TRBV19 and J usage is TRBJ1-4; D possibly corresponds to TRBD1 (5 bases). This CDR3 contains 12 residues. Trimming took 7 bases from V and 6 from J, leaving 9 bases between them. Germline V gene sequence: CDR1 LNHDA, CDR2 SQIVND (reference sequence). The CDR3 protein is CASTAGDEKLFF. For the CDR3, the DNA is TGTGCCAGTACGGCGGGGGATGAAAAACTGTTTTTT.

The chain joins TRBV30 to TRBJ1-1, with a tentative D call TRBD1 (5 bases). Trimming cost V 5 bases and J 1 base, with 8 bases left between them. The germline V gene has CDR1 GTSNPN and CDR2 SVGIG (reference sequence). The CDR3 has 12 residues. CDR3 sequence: CAWGHPNTEAFF. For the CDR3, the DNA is TGTGCCTGGGGACACCCGAACACTGAAGCTTTCTTT. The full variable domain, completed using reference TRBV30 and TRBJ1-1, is SQTIHQWPATLVQPVGSPLSLECTVEGTSNPNLYWYRQAAGRGLQLLFYSVGIGQISSEVPQNLSASRPQDRQFILSSKKLLLSDSGFYLCAWGHPNTEAFFGQGTRLTVV.

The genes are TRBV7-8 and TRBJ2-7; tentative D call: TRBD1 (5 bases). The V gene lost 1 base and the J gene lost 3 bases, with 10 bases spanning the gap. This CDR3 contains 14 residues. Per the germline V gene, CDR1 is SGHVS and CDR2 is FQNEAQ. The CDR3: CASSLDGHSYEQYF. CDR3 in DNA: TGTGCCAGCAGCTTAGACGGACATAGCTACGAGCAGTACTTC.

The CDR3 here is CASSLDEATYEQYF. CDR3 nucleotide sequence: TGCGCCAGCAGCTTGGATGAAGCAACCTACGAGCAGTACTTC. V usage is TRBV5-1 and J usage is TRBJ2-7, with D hard to call. Germline-derived CDR1 and CDR2 are SGHRS and YFSETQ. The CDR3 covers 14 residues. Trimming took off 0 bases at V and 2 bases at J, with 9 bases between the two ends.

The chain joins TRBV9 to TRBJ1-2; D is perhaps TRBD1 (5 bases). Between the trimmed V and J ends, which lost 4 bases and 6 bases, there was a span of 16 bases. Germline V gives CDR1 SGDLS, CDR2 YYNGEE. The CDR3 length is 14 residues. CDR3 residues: CASSLTQGGDGYTF. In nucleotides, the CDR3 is TGTGCCAGCAGCCTCACCCAGGGTGGCGATGGCTACACCTTC.

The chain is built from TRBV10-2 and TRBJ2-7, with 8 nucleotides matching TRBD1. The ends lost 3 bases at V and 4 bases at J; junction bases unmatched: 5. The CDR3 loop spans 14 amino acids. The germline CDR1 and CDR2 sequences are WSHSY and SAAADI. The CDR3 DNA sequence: TGCGCCAGCAGTGAACGACAGGGGTTTTACGAGCAGTACTTC. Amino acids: CASSERQGFYEQYF.

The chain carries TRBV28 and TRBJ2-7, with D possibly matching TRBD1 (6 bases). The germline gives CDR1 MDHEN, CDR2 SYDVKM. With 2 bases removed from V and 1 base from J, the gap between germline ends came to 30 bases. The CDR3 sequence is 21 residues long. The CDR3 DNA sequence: TGTGCCAGCAGTTTAGAAAAATGGAAGGCTTCGGACAGAGCAAATTCCTACGAGCAGTACTTC. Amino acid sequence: CASSLEKWKASDRANSYEQYF.

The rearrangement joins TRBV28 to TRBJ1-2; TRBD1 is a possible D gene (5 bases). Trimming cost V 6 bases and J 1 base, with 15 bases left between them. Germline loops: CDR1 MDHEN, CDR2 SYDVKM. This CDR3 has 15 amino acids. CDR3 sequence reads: CASRGADPNNYGYTF. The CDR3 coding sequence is TGTGCCAGCAGAGGGGCGGACCCGAATAACTATGGCTACACCTTC.

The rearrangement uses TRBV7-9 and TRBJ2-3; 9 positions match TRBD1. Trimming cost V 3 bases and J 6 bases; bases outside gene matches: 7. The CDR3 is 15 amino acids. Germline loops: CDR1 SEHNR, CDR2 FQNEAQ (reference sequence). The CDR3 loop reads CASSFGGTGSDTQYF. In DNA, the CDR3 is TGTGCCAGCAGCTTTGGCGGGACAGGGTCCGATACGCAGTATTTT.

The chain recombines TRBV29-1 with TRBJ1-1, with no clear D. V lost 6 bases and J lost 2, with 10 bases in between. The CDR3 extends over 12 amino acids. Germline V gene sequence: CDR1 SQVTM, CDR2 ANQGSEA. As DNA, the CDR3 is TGCAGCGTCGAAACAGCTAACACTGAAGCTTTCTTT. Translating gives CSVETANTEAFF. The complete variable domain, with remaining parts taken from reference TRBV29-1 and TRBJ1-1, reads SAVISQKPSRDICQRGTSLTIQCQVDSQVTMMFWYRQQPGQSLTLIATANQGSEATYESGFVIDKFPISRPNLTFSTLTVSNMSPEDSSIYLCSVETANTEAFFGQGTRLTVV.

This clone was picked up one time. The CDR3 DNA is TGCGCCAGCAGCTTTCAGGGCCGATCTGGGGCCAACGTCCTGACTTTC. It codes for CASSFQGRSGANVLTF. V gene TRBV5-1 combines with J gene TRBJ2-6; TRBD1 might be the D (5 bases). The CDR3 covers 16 residues. CDR1 is SGHRS and CDR2 is YFSETQ in the germline V gene. Trimming cost V 2 bases and J 1 base, with 10 bases left between them. Supplemented by reference TRBV5-1 and TRBJ2-6, the full variable domain reads KAGVTQTPRYLIKTRGQQVTLSCSPISGHRSVSWYQQTPGQGLQFLFEYFSETQRNKGNFPGRFSGRQFSNSRSEMNVSTLELGDSALYLCASSFQGRSGANVLTFGAGSRLTVL.

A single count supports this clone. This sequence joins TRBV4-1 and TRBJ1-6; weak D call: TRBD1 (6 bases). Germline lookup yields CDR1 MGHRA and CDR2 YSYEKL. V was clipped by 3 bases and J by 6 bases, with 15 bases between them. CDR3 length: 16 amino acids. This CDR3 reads CASSHPGEGSNSPLHF. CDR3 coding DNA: TGCGCCAGCAGCCACCCAGGGGAAGGCTCTAATTCACCCCTCCACTTT.

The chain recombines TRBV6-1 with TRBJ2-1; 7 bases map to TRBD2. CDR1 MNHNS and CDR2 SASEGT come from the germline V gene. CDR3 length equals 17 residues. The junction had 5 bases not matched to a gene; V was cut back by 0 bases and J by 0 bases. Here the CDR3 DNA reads TGTGCCAGCAGTGAAGCTTTGGGAGGGGCCTCCTACAATGAGCAGTTCTTC. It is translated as CASSEALGGASYNEQFF.

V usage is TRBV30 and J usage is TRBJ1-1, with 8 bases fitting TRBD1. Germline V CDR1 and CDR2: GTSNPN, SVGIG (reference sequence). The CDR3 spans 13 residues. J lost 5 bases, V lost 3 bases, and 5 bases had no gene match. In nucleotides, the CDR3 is TGTGCCTGGAGGGACAGGGAGTTAACTGAAGCTTTCTTT. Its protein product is CAWRDRELTEAFF.

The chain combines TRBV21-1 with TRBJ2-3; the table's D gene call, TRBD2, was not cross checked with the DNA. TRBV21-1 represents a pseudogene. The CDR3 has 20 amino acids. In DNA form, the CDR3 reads TGTGCCAGCATATCCAGCGGGAGTCTAAGCACCTCTAATAGCACAGATACGCAGTATTTT. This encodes CASISSGSLSTSNSTDTQYF.

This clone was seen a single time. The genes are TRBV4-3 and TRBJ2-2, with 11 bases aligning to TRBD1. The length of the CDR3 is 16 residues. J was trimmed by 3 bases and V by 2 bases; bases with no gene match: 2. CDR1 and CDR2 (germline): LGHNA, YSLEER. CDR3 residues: CASSQPDRGHTGELFF. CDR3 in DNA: TGCGCCAGCAGCCAACCGGACAGGGGGCACACCGGGGAGCTGTTTTTT.

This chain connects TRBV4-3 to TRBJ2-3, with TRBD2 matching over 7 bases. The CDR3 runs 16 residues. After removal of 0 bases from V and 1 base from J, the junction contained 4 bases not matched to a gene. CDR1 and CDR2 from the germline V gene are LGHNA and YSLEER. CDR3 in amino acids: CASSQETSGGTDTQYF. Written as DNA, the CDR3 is TGCGCCAGCAGCCAAGAGACCAGCGGGGGCACAGATACGCAGTATTTT.

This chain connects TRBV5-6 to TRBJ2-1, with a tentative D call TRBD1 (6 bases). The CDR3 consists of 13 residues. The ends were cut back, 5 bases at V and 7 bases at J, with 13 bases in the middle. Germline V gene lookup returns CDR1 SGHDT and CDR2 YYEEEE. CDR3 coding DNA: TGTGCCAGCAGTGCAAAAACAGGGAATGAGCAGTTCTTC. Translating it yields CASSAKTGNEQFF.

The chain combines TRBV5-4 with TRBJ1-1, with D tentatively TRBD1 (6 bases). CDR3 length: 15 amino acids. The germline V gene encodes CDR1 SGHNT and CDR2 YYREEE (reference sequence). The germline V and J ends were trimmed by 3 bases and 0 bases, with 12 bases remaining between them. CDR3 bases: TGTGCCAGCAGCTCCGGGGGGGACATGAACACTGAAGCTTTCTTT. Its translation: CASSSGGDMNTEAFF.

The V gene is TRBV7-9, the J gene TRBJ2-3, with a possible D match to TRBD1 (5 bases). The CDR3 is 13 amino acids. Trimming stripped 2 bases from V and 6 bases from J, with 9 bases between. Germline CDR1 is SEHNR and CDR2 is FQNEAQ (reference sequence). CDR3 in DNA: TGTGCCAGCAGCTTACGGACATGGGATACGCAGTATTTT. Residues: CASSLRTWDTQYF.

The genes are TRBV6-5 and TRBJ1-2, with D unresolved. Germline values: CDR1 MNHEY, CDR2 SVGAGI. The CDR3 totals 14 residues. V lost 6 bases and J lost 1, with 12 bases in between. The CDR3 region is CASSSDTLNYGYTF. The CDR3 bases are TGTGCCAGCAGCTCCGACACTCTTAACTATGGCTACACCTTC.

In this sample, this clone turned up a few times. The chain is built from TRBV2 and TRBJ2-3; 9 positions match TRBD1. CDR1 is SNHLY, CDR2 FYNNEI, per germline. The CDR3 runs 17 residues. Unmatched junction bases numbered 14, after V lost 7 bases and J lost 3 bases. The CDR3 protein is CASMRGRTGEFTDTQYF. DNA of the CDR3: TGTGCCAGCATGCGGGGGAGGACAGGGGAGTTTACAGATACGCAGTATTTT.

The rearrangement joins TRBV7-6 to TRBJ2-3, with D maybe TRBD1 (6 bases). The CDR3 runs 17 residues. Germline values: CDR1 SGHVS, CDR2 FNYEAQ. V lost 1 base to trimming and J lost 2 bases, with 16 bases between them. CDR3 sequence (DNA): TGTGCCAGCAGCTTAGTGGCCAGGGGACATTTCACAGATACGCAGTATTTT. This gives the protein CASSLVARGHFTDTQYF.

CDR3: CASNGQTGNTIYF. The CDR3, as DNA: TGTGCCAGCAACGGACAGACTGGAAACACCATATATTTT. V gene TRBV5-6 combines with J gene TRBJ1-3, with D perhaps matching TRBD1 (6 bases). Germline V gene sequence: CDR1 SGHDT, CDR2 YYEEEE. The CDR3 covers 13 residues. The ends were cut back, 6 bases at V and 2 bases at J, with 9 bases in the middle.

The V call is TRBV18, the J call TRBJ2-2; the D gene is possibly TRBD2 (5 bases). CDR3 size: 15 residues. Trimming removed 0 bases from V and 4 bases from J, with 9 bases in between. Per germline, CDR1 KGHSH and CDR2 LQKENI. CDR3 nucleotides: TGTGCCAGCTCACCACCCGGACTGCTCACCGGGGAGCTGTTTTTT. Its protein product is CASSPPGLLTGELFF.

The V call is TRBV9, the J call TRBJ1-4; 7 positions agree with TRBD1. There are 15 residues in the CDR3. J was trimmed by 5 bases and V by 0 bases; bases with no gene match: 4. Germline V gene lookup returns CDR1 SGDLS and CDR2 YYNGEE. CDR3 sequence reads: CASSVDGQANEKLFF. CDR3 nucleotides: TGTGCCAGCAGCGTAGATGGACAGGCGAATGAAAAACTGTTTTTT. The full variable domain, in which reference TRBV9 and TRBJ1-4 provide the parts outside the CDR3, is DSGVTQTPKHLITATGQRVTLRCSPRSGDLSVYWYQQSLDQGLQFLIQYYNGEERAKGNILERFSAQQFPDLHSELNLSSLELGDSALYFCASSVDGQANEKLFFGSGTQLSVL.

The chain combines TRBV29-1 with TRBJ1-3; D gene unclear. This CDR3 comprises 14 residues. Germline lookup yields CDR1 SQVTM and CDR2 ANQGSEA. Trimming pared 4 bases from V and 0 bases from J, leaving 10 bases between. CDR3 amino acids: CSVGSEHSGNTIYF. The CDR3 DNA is TGCAGCGTTGGCAGTGAACACTCTGGAAACACCATATATTTT.